The clone carrying this T cell receptor beta chain was counted between two and nine times. The sample holds other DNA sequences that translate to the same CDR3. The length of the CDR3 is 14 residues. CDR1 and CDR2 (germline): SNHLY, FYNNEI. V lost 2 bases, J lost 2 bases, and 8 bases lay in between. This entry belongs to a study of blood T cell repertoires in COVID-19. Authors' processing steps: Reference gene primer amplification in the assay estimated nucleated cell counts. Sequencing was performed with immunoSEQ multiplex PCR; in TCRdb, only in-frame clones are kept and a portion is missing. The V and J calls and the clone size are those of that table, but D and trimming were determined from the DNA. The sample holds roughly 52,000 clones, more than 75% seen once.

The sample was peripheral blood. This sequence was found in a man in his forties or fifties with acute or convalescent COVID-19. The gene calls are TRBV2 and TRBJ2-3, with D perhaps TRBD1 (6 bases). Here the CDR3 reads CASSENRDTDTQYF. The CDR3 DNA is TGTGCCAGCAGTGAAAACAGGGACACAGATACGCAGTATTTT.